The present entry profiles one T cell receptor beta chain with its context. Its matching antigen is unknown. The data originate from a study of T-cell reconstitution after alpha-beta-depleted transplantation in children. General study results and limits: For some patients, TCRbeta diversity was high at day 60 because of recipient T cells and thymic progenitors that survived. Reportedly, only several hundred clones from non-depleted graft cells drove alpha-beta T-cell counts at about two months. It was newly produced T cells that mostly accounted for T-cell counts and diversity one year after transplant.

Preparation of the TCRbeta library was carried out with unique molecular identifiers. TCRdb itself ran the PCR reads through MiXCR, one entry per CDR3 protein. The table lists 550,000 to 800,000 distinct CDR3 sequences, roughly 14% of them singletons, with 0.75% to 0.85% in the top ten. CDR1 ENHRY and CDR2 SYGVKD come from the germline V gene. Trimming removed 4 bases at V and 5 bases at J, with 9 bases between. The CDR3 loop spans 13 amino acids. Sequencing used PBMCs, obtained before TCRalphabeta/CD19-depleted stem cell transplant. The V gene is TRBV10-3, the J gene TRBJ2-1; D possibly corresponds to TRBD1 (5 bases). The TCR was taken from a girl aged 2 to 10 with congenital amegakaryocytic thrombocytopenia, due to receive a stem cell transplant. DNA of the CDR3: TGTGCCATCAGTGGGGTGGACAACAATGAGCAGTTCTTC. This sequence encodes CAISGVDNNEQFF.